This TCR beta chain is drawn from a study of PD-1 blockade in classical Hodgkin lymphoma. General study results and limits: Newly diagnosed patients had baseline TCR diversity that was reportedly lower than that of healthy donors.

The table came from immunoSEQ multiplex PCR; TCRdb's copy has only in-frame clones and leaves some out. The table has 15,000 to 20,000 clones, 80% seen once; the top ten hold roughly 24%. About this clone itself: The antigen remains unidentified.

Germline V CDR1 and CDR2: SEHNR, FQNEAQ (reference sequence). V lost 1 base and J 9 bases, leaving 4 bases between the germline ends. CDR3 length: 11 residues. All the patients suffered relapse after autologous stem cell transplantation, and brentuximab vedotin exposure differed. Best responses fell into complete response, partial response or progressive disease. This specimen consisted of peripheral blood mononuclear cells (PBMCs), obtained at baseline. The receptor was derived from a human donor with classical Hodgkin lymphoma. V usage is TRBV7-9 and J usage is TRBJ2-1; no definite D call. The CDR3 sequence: CASSLEGEQFF. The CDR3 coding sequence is TGTGCCAGCAGCTTAGAAGGTGAGCAGTTCTTC.